This T cell receptor beta chain is drawn from a study of blood T cell repertoires in COVID-19. About the study: The samples span acute and convalescent COVID-19 from the United States, Italy and Spain. Sample material is recorded as cDNA or gDNA derived from T cells, B-cell-depleted T cells, or PBMCs.

CDR1 LGHNA and CDR2 YSLEER come from the germline V gene. V shed 5 bases and J shed 6 bases, with 13 bases lying between them. The CDR3 has 13 residues. Authors' analysis steps: By means of reference gene primer amplification, nucleated cell counts were estimated. Generated by immunoSEQ multiplex PCR, the TCRdb table keeps only in-frame clones and is missing some. V, J and clone size derive from that table, while D and trimming were established from the DNA sequence. The sample shows 150,000 to 200,000 clones, about 86% of them seen only once. Sequencing used peripheral blood. The sequence derives from a man over 45 with active or convalescent COVID-19. The chain carries TRBV4-3 and TRBJ1-1, with a possible D match to TRBD1 (5 bases). Here the CDR3 DNA reads TGCGCCAGCAGCACGGGGGGTTTTGCTGAAGCTTTCTTT. As protein: CASSTGGFAEAFF.